These 18 T cell receptor beta chains share one sample of origin, sequenced in a study of blood T cell repertoires in COVID-19. Libraries were prepared by immunoSEQ multiplex PCR; TCRdb keeps only in-frame clonotypes and omits some of them. This sample carries about 340,000 clones, about 90% of them seen once, and the ten largest clones take about 7%. Sequenced material: peripheral blood. These TCRs come from a woman in her sixties or seventies with COVID-19, enrolled during active disease.

Comment on this clone: The limits of the CDR3 on the DNA are not certain, so only TCRdb's listed CDR3 is given. V usage is TRBV10-3 and J usage is TRBJ2-7; TRBD1 was called by the table and not checked on the DNA. CDR1 is ENHRY, CDR2 SYGVKD, per germline. The CDR3 extends over 22 residues, inclusive of both ends. CDR3: CAISVSRWTAPTSSTSPDEQYF.

The gene calls are TRBV7-9 and TRBJ1-1, with 8 bases matching TRBD1. The CDR3 has 16 amino acids. V gave up 1 base and J gave up 2 bases; unmatched junction bases: 6. Looked up from germline, CDR1 is SEHNR and CDR2 is FQNEAQ (reference sequence). The CDR3 DNA follows: TGTGCCAGCAGCTTAGGCACAGGGGGACTTAACACTGAAGCTTTCTTT. Translating it yields CASSLGTGGLNTEAFF.

V gene TRBV13 combines with J gene TRBJ1-1; possible D gene TRBD1, 5 bases. The V and J ends lost 4 bases and 6 bases respectively, with 15 bases between them. This CDR3 has 14 amino acids. CDR1 PRHDT and CDR2 FYEKMQ come from the germline V gene (reference sequence). The CDR3: CASSWTGGYPEAFF. The DNA for the CDR3 is TGTGCCAGCAGCTGGACTGGGGGGTACCCTGAAGCTTTCTTT.

V gene TRBV20-1 combines with J gene TRBJ2-7; D gene uncertain. Trimming removed 3 bases from V and 5 bases from J, with 17 bases in between. Germline CDR1 and CDR2: DFQATT and SNEGSKA (reference sequence). This CDR3 region has 14 residues. As DNA, the CDR3 is TGCAGTGCTAGTTGGGTCAGGCGACCGGACGAGCAGTACTTC. Its translation: CSASWVRRPDEQYF.

There are a few counts of this clone. The rearrangement joins TRBV5-4 to TRBJ1-3; 10 bases match TRBD1. Germline assignment: CDR1 SGHNT and CDR2 YYREEE (reference sequence). V shed 0 bases and J 1 base; nucleotides not matched to a gene: 4. The CDR3 has 17 residues. CDR3 sequence: CASSLAGQGFSGNTIYF. For the CDR3, the DNA is TGTGCCAGCAGCTTGGCGGGACAGGGGTTTTCTGGAAACACCATATATTTT.

This rearrangement joins TRBV19 to TRBJ2-2; the match to TRBD1 covers 11 bases. Germline V gene lookup returns CDR1 LNHDA and CDR2 SQIVND (reference sequence). Losses at the gene ends were 5 bases for V and 3 bases for J; bases not matched to a gene: 8. The CDR3 covers 17 residues. CDR3 residues: CASSLYGQGAHTGELFF. DNA for the CDR3: TGTGCCAGTAGTCTGTATGGACAGGGGGCGCACACCGGGGAGCTGTTTTTT.

This clone was counted at least ten times. This chain joins TRBV7-2 and TRBJ1-6, with TRBD1 matching over 7 bases. Germline V lookup: CDR1 SGHTA, CDR2 FQGNSA. This CDR3 comprises 15 residues. J gave up 7 bases and V 5 bases, and 8 bases lay outside the gene matches. The CDR3 reads CASSAEGARNSPLHF. The DNA of the CDR3 is TGTGCCAGCAGCGCCGAGGGGGCGCGGAATTCACCCCTCCACTTT. The full variable domain, its missing parts supplied by reference TRBV7-2 and TRBJ1-6, is GAGVSQSPSNKVTEKGKDVELRCDPISGHTALYWYRQSLGQGLEFLIYFQGNSAPDKSGLPSDRFSAERTGGSVSTLTIQRTQQEDSAVYLCASSAEGARNSPLHFGNGTRLTVT.

V and J are TRBV5-1 and TRBJ2-3; 8 bases match TRBD2. Germline trimming cut 0 bases from V and 2 bases from J; bases unmatched to any gene: 2. The CDR3 sequence is 15 residues long. CDR1 and CDR2 (germline): SGHRS, YFSETQ. The CDR3 DNA sequence: TGCGCCAGCAGCTTGGACGGGGGGGCCACAGATACGCAGTATTTT. Amino acid sequence: CASSLDGGATDTQYF.

About this clone: This sample includes further DNA sequences coding for the same CDR3. The V gene is TRBV27, the J gene TRBJ1-1; no definite D call. The V end was cut by 2 bases, the J end by 1 base, with 8 bases between. Germline V gene sequence: CDR1 MNHEY, CDR2 SMNVEV (reference sequence). The CDR3 loop spans 14 amino acids. The CDR3 protein is CASSLSAGNTEAFF. CDR3 in DNA: TGTGCCAGCAGTTTAAGCGCGGGGAACACTGAAGCTTTCTTT.

This chain joins TRBV5-1 and TRBJ2-3; 7 nucleotides match TRBD1. Germline V gene lookup returns CDR1 SGHRS and CDR2 YFSETQ. The CDR3 contains 17 residues. J lost 3 bases, V lost 5 bases, and 15 bases had no gene match. The CDR3 DNA reads TGCGCCAGCAGTTTCTCCAACAGGGGCAGGGTTACAGATACGCAGTATTTT. Amino acids: CASSFSNRGRVTDTQYF.

This rearrangement joins TRBV27 to TRBJ1-5, with 8 bases that match TRBD1. Germline V gene lookup returns CDR1 MNHEY and CDR2 SMNVEV (reference sequence). Losses at the gene ends were 5 bases for V and 4 bases for J; bases not matched to a gene: 7. The CDR3 length is 15 residues. The CDR3 bases are TGTGCCAGCAGTCCACTGGACAGGGTTAATCAGCCCCAGCATTTT. This codes for CASSPLDRVNQPQHF.

The genes are TRBV5-8 and TRBJ2-7, with 8 bases identical to TRBD2. The germline V gene encodes CDR1 SGHTS and CDR2 YDEGEE. The V segment lost 10 bases and the J segment 7 bases; nucleotides outside the gene matches: 13. The CDR3 is 13 residues long. The CDR3 nucleotides are TGTGCCGGTCTACGGCGGGGGGTCGGGGAGCAGTACTTC. Translating gives CAGLRRGVGEQYF.

V and J are TRBV14 and TRBJ2-5; D perhaps matches TRBD2 (5 bases). This CDR3 region has 14 residues. V dropped 0 bases and J dropped 4 bases, with 9 bases sitting between them. In germline, CDR1 is SGHDN, CDR2 FVKESK. In DNA form, the CDR3 reads TGTGCCAGCAGCCAAGAACGGGGTCTAGAGACCCAGTACTTC. Translating gives CASSQERGLETQYF.

This chain joins TRBV18 and TRBJ2-7, with a tentative D call TRBD1 (6 bases). The germline V gene has CDR1 KGHSH and CDR2 LQKENI. Trimming removed 2 bases from V and 5 bases from J, with 10 bases in between. This CDR3 has 13 amino acids. CDR3 bases: TGTGCCAGCTCACCAACAGGGTCCCACGAGCAGTACTTC. Residues: CASSPTGSHEQYF. Combining the CDR3 with reference TRBV18 and TRBJ2-7 gives the whole variable domain NAGVMQNPRHLVRRRGQEARLRCSPMKGHSHVYWYRQLPEEGLKFMVYLQKENIIDESGMPKERFSAEFPKEGPSILRIQQVVRGDSAAYFCASSPTGSHEQYFGPGTRLTVT.

The chain combines TRBV5-8 with TRBJ1-5; D is perhaps TRBD1 (6 bases). The V end was cut by 1 base, the J end by 4 bases, with 9 bases between. The CDR3 spans 14 residues. Germline V lookup: CDR1 SGHTS, CDR2 YDEGEE. CDR3 bases: TGTGCCAGCAGCTTGTGGGACAAGAATCAGCCCCAGCATTTT. This sequence encodes CASSLWDKNQPQHF. The entire variable domain, with the rest obtained from reference TRBV5-8 and TRBJ1-5, is as follows: EAGVTQSPTHLIKTRGQQATLRCSPISGHTSVYWYQQALGLGLQFLLWYDEGEERNRGNFPPRFSGRQFPNYSSELNVNALELEDSALYLCASSLWDKNQPQHFGDGTRLSIL.

The V and J genes are TRBV5-1 and TRBJ2-1; TRBD2 matches at 10 bases. CDR3 size: 16 residues. V dropped 3 bases and J dropped 9; count of bases not matched to a gene: 12. From germline, CDR1 is SGHRS and CDR2 YFSETQ. The chain's CDR3 is CASSSGSGGAPGEQFF. CDR3 DNA: TGCGCCAGCAGCTCAGGAAGCGGGGGGGCCCCAGGTGAGCAGTTCTTC.

This clone showed up just once. This sequence joins TRBV6-5 and TRBJ1-2; D gene uncertain. Trimming removed 6 bases at V and 8 bases at J, with 19 bases between. CDR3 length: 14 amino acids. Germline V gene lookup returns CDR1 MNHEY and CDR2 SVGAGI. CDR3 protein: CASSANDRSGGYTF. The DNA of the CDR3 is TGTGCCAGCAGCGCTAACGACCGATCCGGGGGCTACACCTTC.

Here the CDR3 reads CASSVEIGARLGNTIYF. The CDR3 nucleotides are TGTGCCAGCAGCGTAGAAATTGGCGCGAGACTTGGAAACACCATATATTTT. The rearrangement uses TRBV9 and TRBJ1-3; no firm D call. The V end lost 0 bases, the J end lost 3 bases, and 16 bases lay between the germline ends. The CDR3 loop spans 17 amino acids. CDR1 is SGDLS and CDR2 is YYNGEE in the germline V gene.